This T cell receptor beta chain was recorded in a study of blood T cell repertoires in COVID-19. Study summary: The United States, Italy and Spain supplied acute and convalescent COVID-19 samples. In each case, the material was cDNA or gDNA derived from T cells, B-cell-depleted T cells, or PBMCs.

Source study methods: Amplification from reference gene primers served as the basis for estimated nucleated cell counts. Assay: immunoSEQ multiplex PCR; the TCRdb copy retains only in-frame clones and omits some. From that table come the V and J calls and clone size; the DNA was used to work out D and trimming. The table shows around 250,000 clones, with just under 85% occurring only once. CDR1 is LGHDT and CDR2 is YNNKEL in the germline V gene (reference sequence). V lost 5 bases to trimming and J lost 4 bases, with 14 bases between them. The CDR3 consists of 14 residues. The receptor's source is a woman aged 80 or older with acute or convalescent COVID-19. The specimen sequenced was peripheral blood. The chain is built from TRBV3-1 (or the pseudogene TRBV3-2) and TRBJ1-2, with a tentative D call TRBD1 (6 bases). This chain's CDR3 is CASSSRPGVYGYTF. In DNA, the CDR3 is TGTGCCAGCAGCTCACGACCAGGGGTCTATGGCTACACCTTC.